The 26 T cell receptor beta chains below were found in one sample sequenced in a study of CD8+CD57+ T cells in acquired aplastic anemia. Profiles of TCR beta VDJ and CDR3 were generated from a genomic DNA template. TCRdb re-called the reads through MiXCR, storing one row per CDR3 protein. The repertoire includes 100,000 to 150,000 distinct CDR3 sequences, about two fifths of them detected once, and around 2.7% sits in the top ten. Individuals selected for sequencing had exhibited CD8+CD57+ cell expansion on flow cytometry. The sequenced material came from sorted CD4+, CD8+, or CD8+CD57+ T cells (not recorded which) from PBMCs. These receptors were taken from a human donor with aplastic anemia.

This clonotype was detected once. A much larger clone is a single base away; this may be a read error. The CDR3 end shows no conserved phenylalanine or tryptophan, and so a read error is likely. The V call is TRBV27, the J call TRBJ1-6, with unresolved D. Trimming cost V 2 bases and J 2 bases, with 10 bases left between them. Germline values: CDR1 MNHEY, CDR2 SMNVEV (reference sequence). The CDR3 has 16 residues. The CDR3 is CASSLRPRTYNSPLHL. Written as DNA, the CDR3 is TGTGCCAGCAGTTTAAGGCCTCGAACCTATAATTCACCCCTCCACCTT.

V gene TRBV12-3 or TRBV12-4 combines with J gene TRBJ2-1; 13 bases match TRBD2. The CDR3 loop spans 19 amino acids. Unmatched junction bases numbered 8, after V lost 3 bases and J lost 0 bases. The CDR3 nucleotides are TGTGCCAGCAGTTTGCGACTAGCGGGGGGTCTTAGCTCCTACAATGAGCAGTTCTTC. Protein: CASSLRLAGGLSSYNEQFF.

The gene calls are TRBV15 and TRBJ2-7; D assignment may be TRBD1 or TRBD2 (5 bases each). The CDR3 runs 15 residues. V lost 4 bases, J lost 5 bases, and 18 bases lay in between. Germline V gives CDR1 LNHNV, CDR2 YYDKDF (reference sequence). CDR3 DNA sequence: TGTGCCACCAGCACCTCCGGGACCACTCGGAACGAGCAGTACTTC. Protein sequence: CATSTSGTTRNEQYF.

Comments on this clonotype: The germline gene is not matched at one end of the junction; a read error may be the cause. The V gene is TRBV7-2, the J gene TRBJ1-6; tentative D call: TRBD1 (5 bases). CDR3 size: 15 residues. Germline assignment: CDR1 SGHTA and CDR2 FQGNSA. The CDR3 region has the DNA TGTGCCGGCAGCTGGGGGATAGTAAGAAATTCACCCCTCCACTTT. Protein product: CAGSWGIVRNSPLHF.

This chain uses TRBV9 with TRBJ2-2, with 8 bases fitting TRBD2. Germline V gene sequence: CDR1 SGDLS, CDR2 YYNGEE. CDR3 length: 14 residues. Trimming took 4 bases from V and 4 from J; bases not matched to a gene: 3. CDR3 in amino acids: CASSLAGGTGELFF. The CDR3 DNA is TGTGCCAGCAGCCTTGCGGGGGGCACCGGGGAGCTGTTTTTT.

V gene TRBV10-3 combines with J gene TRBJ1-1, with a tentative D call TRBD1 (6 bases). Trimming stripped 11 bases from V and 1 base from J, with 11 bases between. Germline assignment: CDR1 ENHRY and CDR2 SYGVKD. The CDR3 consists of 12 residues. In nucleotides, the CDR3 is TGTGCCGGGGGACAACAGAACACTGAAGCTTTCTTT. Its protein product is CAGGQQNTEAFF.

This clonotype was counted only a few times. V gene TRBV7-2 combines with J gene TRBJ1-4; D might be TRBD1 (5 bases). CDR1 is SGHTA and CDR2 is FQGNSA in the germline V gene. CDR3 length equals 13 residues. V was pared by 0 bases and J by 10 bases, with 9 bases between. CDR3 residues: CASSLASQGKLFF. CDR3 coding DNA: TGTGCCAGCAGCTTAGCCAGCCAGGGAAAACTGTTTTTT.

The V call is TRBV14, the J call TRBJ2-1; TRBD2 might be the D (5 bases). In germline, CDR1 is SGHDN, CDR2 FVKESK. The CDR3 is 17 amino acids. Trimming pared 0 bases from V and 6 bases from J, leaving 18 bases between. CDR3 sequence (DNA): TGTGCCAGCAGCCAAGATGTGAGCGGACCTTACTTCAATGAGCAGTTCTTC. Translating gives CASSQDVSGPYFNEQFF.

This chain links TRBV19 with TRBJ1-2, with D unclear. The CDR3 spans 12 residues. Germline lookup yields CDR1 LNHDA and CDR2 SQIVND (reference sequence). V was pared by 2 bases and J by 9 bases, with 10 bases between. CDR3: CASSIRNGRYTF. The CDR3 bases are TGTGCCAGTAGTATACGTAATGGACGCTACACCTTC.

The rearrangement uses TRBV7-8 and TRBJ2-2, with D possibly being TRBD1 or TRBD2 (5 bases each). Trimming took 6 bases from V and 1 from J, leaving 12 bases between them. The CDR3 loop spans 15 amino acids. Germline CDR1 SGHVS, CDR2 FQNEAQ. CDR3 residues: CASRAGTGNTGELFF. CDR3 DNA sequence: TGTGCCAGCAGGGCCGGGACGGGGAACACCGGGGAGCTGTTTTTT.

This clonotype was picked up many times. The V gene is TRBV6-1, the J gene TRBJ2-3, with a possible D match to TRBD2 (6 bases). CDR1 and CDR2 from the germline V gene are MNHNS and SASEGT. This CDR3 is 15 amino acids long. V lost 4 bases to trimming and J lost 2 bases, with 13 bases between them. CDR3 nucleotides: TGTGCCAGCAGTGCCTTCGCGGGGTACACAGATACGCAGTATTTT. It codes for CASSAFAGYTDTQYF.

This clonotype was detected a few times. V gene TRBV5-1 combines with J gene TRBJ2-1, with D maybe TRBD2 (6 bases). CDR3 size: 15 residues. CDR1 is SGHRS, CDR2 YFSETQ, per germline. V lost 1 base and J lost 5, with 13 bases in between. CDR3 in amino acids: CASSLLLARHNEQFF. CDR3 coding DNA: TGCGCCAGCAGCTTGCTGCTAGCGAGGCACAATGAGCAGTTCTTC. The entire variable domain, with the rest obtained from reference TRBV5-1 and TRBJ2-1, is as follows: KAGVTQTPRYLIKTRGQQVTLSCSPISGHRSVSWYQQTPGQGLQFLFEYFSETQRNKGNFPGRFSGRQFSNSRSEMNVSTLELGDSALYLCASSLLLARHNEQFFGPGTRLTVL.

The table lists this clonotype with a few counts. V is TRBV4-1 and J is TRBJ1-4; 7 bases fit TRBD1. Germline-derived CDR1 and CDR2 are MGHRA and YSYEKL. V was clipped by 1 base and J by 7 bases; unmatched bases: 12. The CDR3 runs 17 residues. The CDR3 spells CASSQAPNRGGVEKLFF. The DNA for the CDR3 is TGCGCCAGCAGCCAAGCACCTAACAGGGGAGGTGTTGAAAAACTGTTTTTT.

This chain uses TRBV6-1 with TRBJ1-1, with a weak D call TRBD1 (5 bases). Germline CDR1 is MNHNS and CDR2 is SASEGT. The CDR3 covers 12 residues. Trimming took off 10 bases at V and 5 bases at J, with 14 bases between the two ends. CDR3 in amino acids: CATTRGGTEAFF. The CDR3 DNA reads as TGTGCCACCACTCGGGGGGGGACTGAAGCTTTCTTT.

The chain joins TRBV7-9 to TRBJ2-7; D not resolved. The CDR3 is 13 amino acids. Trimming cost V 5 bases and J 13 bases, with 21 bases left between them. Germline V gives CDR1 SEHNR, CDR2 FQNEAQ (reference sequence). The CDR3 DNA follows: TGTGCCAGCAGCCGACTTCGGACCGATAGCTATTACTTC. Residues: CASSRLRTDSYYF.

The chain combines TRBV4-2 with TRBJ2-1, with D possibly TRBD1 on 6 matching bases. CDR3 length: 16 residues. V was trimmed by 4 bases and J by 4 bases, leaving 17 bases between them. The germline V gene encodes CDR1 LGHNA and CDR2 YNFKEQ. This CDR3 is CASSRSQGISYNEQFF. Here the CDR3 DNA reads TGTGCCAGCAGCCGTTCGCAGGGGATCTCATACAATGAGCAGTTCTTC.

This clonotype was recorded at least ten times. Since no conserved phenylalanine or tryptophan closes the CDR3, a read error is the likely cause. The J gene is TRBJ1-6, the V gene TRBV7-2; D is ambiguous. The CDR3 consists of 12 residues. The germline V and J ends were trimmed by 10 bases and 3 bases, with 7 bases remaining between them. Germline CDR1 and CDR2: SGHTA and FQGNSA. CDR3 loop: CATWDYNSPLHL. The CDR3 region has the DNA TGTGCCACTTGGGACTATAATTCACCCCTCCACCTT.

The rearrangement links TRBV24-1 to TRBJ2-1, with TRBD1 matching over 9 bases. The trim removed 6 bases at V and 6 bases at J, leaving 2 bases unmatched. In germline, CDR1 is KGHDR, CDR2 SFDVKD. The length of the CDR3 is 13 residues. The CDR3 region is CATSLGQGNEQFF. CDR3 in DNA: TGTGCCACCAGTCTGGGACAGGGCAATGAGCAGTTCTTC.

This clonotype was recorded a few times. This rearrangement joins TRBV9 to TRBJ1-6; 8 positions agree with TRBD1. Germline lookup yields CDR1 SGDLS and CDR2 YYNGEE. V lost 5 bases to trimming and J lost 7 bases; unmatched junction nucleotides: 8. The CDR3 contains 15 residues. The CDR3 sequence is CASSPTGGANSPLHF. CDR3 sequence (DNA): TGTGCCAGCAGTCCCACAGGGGGAGCGAATTCACCCCTCCACTTT.

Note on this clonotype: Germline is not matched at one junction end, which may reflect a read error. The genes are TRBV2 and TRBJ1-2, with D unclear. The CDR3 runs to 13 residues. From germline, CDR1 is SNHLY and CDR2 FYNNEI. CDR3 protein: CASGVSGPGGYAF. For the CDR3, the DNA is TGTGCCAGCGGTGTTTCCGGGCCAGGCGGCTACGCCTTC.

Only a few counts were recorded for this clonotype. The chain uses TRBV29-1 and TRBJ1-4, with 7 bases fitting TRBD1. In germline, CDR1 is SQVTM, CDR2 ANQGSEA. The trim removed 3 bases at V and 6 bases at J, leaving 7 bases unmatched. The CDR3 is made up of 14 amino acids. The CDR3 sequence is CSVEGTDVDEKLFF. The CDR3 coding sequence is TGCAGCGTTGAGGGGACAGACGTTGATGAAAAACTGTTTTTT.

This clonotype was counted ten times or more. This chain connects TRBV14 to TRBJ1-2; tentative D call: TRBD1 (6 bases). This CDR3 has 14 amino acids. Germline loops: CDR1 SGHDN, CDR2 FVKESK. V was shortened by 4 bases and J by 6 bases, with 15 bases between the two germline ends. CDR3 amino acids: CASSPGMGGDGYTF. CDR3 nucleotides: TGTGCCAGCAGCCCGGGGATGGGGGGCGATGGCTACACCTTC.

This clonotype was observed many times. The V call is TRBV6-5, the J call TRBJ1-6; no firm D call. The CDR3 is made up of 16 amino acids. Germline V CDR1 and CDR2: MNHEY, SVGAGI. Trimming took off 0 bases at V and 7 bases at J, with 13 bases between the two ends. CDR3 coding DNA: TGTGCCAGCAGTTACTCGACCGGGCACGAAAATTCACCCCTCCACTTT. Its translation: CASSYSTGHENSPLHF.

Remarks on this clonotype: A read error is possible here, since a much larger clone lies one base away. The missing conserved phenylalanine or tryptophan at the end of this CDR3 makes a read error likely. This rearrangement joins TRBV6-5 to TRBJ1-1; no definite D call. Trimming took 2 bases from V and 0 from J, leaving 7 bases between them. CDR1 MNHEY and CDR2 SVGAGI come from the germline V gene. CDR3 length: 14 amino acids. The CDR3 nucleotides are TGTGCCAGCAGTTACAGTAGGGTGAACACTGAAGCTTTCTCT. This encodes CASSYSRVNTEAFS.

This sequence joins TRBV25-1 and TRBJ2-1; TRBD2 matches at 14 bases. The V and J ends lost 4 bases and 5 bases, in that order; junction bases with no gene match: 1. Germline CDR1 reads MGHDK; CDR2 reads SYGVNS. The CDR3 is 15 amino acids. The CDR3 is CASSGGLAGDNEQFF. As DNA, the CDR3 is TGTGCCAGCAGTGGGGGACTAGCGGGGGACAATGAGCAGTTCTTC.

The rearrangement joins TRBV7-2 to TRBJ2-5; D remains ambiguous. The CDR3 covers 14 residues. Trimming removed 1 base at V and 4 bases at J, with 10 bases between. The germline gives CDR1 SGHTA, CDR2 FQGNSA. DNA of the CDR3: TGTGCCAGCAGCTTAGGTAGACTTGGAGAGACCCAGTACTTC. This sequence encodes CASSLGRLGETQYF.